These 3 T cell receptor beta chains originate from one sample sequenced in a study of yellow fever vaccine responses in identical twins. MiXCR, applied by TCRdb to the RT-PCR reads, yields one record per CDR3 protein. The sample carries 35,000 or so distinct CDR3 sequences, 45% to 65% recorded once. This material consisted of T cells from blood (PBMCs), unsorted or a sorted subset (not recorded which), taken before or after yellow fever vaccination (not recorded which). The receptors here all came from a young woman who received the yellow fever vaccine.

CDR3 in DNA: TGTGCCAGCAGCTTAGGGCTAGGCCCAATCCTCCAGTTCTTC. This encodes CASSLGLGPILQFF. The chain combines TRBV13 with TRBJ2-1, with D hard to call. The V end lost 0 bases, the J end lost 13 bases, and 16 bases lay between the germline ends. CDR3 length: 14 residues. CDR1 and CDR2 (germline): PRHDT, FYEKMQ (reference sequence).

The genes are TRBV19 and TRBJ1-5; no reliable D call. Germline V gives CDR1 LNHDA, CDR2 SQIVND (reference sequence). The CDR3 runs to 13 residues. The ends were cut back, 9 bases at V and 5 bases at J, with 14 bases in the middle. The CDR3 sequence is CASKSGLYQPQHF. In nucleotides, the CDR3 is TGTGCCAGCAAGTCTGGACTCTATCAGCCCCAGCATTTT.

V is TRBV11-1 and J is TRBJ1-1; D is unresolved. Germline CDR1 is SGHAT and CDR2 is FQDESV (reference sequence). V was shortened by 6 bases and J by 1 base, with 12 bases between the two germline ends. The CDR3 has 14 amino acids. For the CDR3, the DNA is TGTGCCAGCAGAAACCACCGGCGGAACACTGAAGCTTTCTTT. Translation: CASRNHRRNTEAFF. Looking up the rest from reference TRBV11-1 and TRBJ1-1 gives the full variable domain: EAEVAQSPRYKITEKSQAVAFWCDPISGHATLYWYRQILGQGPELLVQFQDESVVDDSQLPKDRFSAERLKGVDSTLKIQPAELGDSAMYLCASRNHRRNTEAFFGQGTRLTVV.